The 27 T cell receptor beta chains in this list originate from one sample, sequenced in a study of spatial heterogeneity in lung cancer. TCRdb analysed the 5' RACE reads with MiXCR anew, one entry per CDR3 protein. Among about 94,000 distinct CDR3 sequences listed, roughly a fifth were seen once. Time point given: blood at routine non-recurrence follow-up after resection. The source was PBMCs, collected at follow-up. These receptor sequences come from a male donor with early-stage non-small cell lung cancer.

The chain combines TRBV27 with TRBJ1-4, with D possibly TRBD1 on 5 matching bases. Germline V CDR1 and CDR2: MNHEY, SMNVEV (reference sequence). V was trimmed by 7 bases and J by 4 bases, leaving 16 bases between them. The CDR3 length is 15 residues. The CDR3 loop reads CASTPGLGINEKLFF. For the CDR3, the DNA is TGTGCCAGCACCCCAGGGTTGGGAATTAATGAAAAACTGTTTTTT.

This clonotype was seen a handful of times. This CDR3 reads CASAEGLGSQYF. The CDR3 bases are TGTGCCTCAGCGGAGGGGCTGGGGTCCCAGTACTTC. The chain recombines TRBV24-1 with TRBJ2-5, with D tentatively TRBD2 (6 bases). V dropped 12 bases and J dropped 9 bases, with 19 bases sitting between them. This CDR3 contains 12 residues. Germline loops: CDR1 KGHDR, CDR2 SFDVKD.

This clonotype was detected a few times. The chain uses TRBV7-3 and TRBJ2-5; maybe TRBD2 (5 bases). The CDR3 consists of 13 residues. Deletions cut 2 bases from V and 5 bases from J, with 9 bases between. The V gene's germline CDR1 is SGHTA and CDR2 FQGTGA. The CDR3 here is CASSLSSLETQYF. The CDR3 DNA sequence: TGTGCCAGCAGCTTATCTAGCTTGGAGACCCAGTACTTC.

The genes are TRBV12-3 or TRBV12-4 and TRBJ2-3; 12 bases align to TRBD2. V was clipped by 6 bases and J by 6 bases; unmatched bases: 7. CDR3 length equals 15 residues. The CDR3 nucleotides are TGTGCCAGCAGGCCTGAGGGACTAGCGGGCGATACGCAGTATTTT. Translated, it gives CASRPEGLAGDTQYF.

This clonotype was seen once. The gene calls are TRBV7-2 and TRBJ1-2; D uncertain. CDR1 is SGHTA, CDR2 FQGNSA, per germline. V was shortened by 0 bases and J by 8 bases, with 10 bases between the two germline ends. This CDR3 contains 13 residues. The CDR3, as DNA: TGTGCCAGCAGCTTAGCGGCAGGCCGGGGCTACACCTTC. Residues: CASSLAAGRGYTF.

There are a few counts of this clonotype. The chain joins TRBV25-1 to TRBJ1-6, with a tentative D call TRBD1 (5 bases). Trimming took off 5 bases at V and 7 bases at J, with 15 bases between the two ends. The CDR3 extends over 15 amino acids. In germline, CDR1 is MGHDK, CDR2 SYGVNS. CDR3 sequence: CASSSTSAGNSPLHF. The CDR3 DNA reads TGTGCCAGCAGTTCCACTAGCGCAGGGAATTCACCCCTCCACTTT.

This clonotype was counted at least ten times. This chain connects TRBV7-8 to TRBJ1-1; D might be TRBD1 (6 bases). V lost 6 bases and J 2 bases, leaving 16 bases between the germline ends. CDR3 length: 15 residues. Germline V gene data show CDR1 as SGHVS and CDR2 as FQNEAQ. The CDR3: CASRGHQLRNTEAFF. CDR3 DNA: TGTGCCAGCAGGGGACACCAGTTAAGAAACACTGAAGCTTTCTTT.

This chain joins TRBV4-1 and TRBJ1-4, with TRBD1 matching 7 bases. V trimming: 5 bases; J trimming: 5 bases; junction bases outside the gene matches: 8. Germline lookup yields CDR1 MGHRA and CDR2 YSYEKL. The CDR3 has 15 residues. CDR3 loop: CASSSGRGRNEKLFF. The CDR3 region has the DNA TGCGCCAGCAGCTCAGGAAGGGGGCGCAATGAAAAACTGTTTTTT.

The rearrangement joins TRBV4-2 to TRBJ1-2; D remains ambiguous. This CDR3 has 14 residues. The V gene lost 0 bases and the J gene lost 4 bases, with 9 bases spanning the gap. Germline V lookup: CDR1 LGHNA, CDR2 YNFKEQ. The CDR3 sequence is CASSQEGLSYGYTF. CDR3 DNA sequence: TGTGCCAGCAGCCAAGAAGGGCTTTCCTATGGCTACACCTTC.

This clonotype appeared a few times. The rearrangement links TRBV3-1 to TRBJ2-2, with D tentatively TRBD1 or TRBD2 (6 bases each). In germline, CDR1 is LGHDT, CDR2 YNNKEL (reference sequence). The CDR3 consists of 19 residues. Trimming took 5 bases from V and 4 from J, leaving 26 bases between them. The CDR3 nucleotides read TGTGCCAGCAGCTTTCAAGTGGGGGGCTATAAGACGGGCACCGGGGAGCTGTTTTTT. As protein: CASSFQVGGYKTGTGELFF.

In DNA form, the CDR3 reads TGCAGTGCTAGAGGGGACAGTCCTATCGAGCAGTACTTC. This gives the protein CSARGDSPIEQYF. The chain couples TRBV20-1 to TRBJ2-7; the match to TRBD1 covers 7 bases. The CDR3 extends over 13 amino acids. V gave up 1 base and J gave up 6 bases; unmatched junction bases: 6. In germline, CDR1 is DFQATT, CDR2 SNEGSKA (reference sequence).

The sample holds many counts of this clonotype. The V and J genes are TRBV10-3 and TRBJ2-7; D is undetermined. V was clipped by 2 bases and J by 7 bases, with 9 bases between them. The CDR3 runs to 12 residues. Germline V lookup: CDR1 ENHRY, CDR2 SYGVKD. DNA for the CDR3: TGTGCCATCAGTGAGAGGCAGACAGAGCAGTACGTC. Translation gives CAISERQTEQYV.

The V and J genes are TRBV12-3 or TRBV12-4 and TRBJ2-5, with 12 nucleotides matching TRBD2. V was clipped by 3 bases and J by 2 bases; unmatched bases: 4. The CDR3 consists of 16 residues. This CDR3 reads CASSFRTSGAQETQYF. Here the CDR3 DNA reads TGTGCCAGCAGTTTCCGGACTAGCGGGGCACAAGAGACCCAGTACTTC.

This clonotype was detected only a few times. The chain couples TRBV7-2 to TRBJ1-1; tentatively, D is TRBD1 (5 bases). Per the germline V gene, CDR1 is SGHTA and CDR2 is FQGNSA. V was trimmed by 5 bases and J by 4 bases, leaving 20 bases between them. There are 16 residues in the CDR3. CDR3 in DNA: TGTGCCAGCAGCGATCCAACTGGGATCGGGGGCACTGAAGCTTTCTTT. Protein product: CASSDPTGIGGTEAFF.

In DNA, the CDR3 is TGCAGTGCTAGAGGGACAGGGTATGGAAACACCATATATTTT. It yields the protein CSARGTGYGNTIYF. The J gene is TRBJ1-3, the V gene TRBV20-1; TRBD1 agrees at 8 bases. The junction had 2 bases not matched to a gene; V was cut back by 1 base and J by 3 bases. The CDR3 is made up of 14 amino acids. Germline V gives CDR1 DFQATT, CDR2 SNEGSKA (reference sequence).

This clonotype was picked up a small number of times. The V and J genes are TRBV3-1 and TRBJ1-1; D call uncertain. The CDR3 length is 13 residues. Per the germline V gene, CDR1 is LGHDT and CDR2 is YNNKEL (reference sequence). V lost 3 bases and J lost 5, with 10 bases in between. The CDR3 nucleotides are TGTGCCAGCAGCCATGGCAGAGGGACTGAAGCTTTCTTT. Amino acids: CASSHGRGTEAFF. The full variable domain, in which reference TRBV3-1 and TRBJ1-1 provide the parts outside the CDR3, is DTAVSQTPKYLVTQMGNDKSIKCEQNLGHDTMYWYKQDSKKFLKIMFSYNNKELIINETVPNRFSPKSPDKAHLNLHINSLELGDSAVYFCASSHGRGTEAFFGQGTRLTVV.

This chain's CDR3 is CASSQGHGVYNEQFF. The CDR3 nucleotides are TGTGCCAGCAGCCAAGGACATGGGGTTTACAATGAGCAGTTCTTC. This rearrangement joins TRBV3-1 to TRBJ2-1, with no clear D. This CDR3 spans 15 amino acids. Per germline, CDR1 LGHDT and CDR2 YNNKEL (reference sequence). V lost 1 base to trimming and J lost 4 bases, with 11 bases between them.

This clonotype was observed a few times. The rearrangement uses TRBV6-2 or TRBV6-3 and TRBJ2-3; 8 bases match TRBD2. V trimming: 2 bases; J trimming: 2 bases; junction bases outside the gene matches: 3. The CDR3 runs to 15 residues. CDR1 is MNHEY, CDR2 SVGEGT, per germline. For the CDR3, the DNA is TGTGCCAGCAGTTACACTAGCGGCTACACAGATACGCAGTATTTT. Residues: CASSYTSGYTDTQYF.

This clonotype was found once. The chain couples TRBV27 to TRBJ1-2, with a tentative D call TRBD1 (5 bases). The CDR3 extends over 15 amino acids. CDR1 and CDR2 from the germline V gene are MNHEY and SMNVEV (reference sequence). The V and J ends lost 6 bases and 4 bases respectively, with 18 bases between them. The CDR3 DNA sequence: TGTGCCAGCAGAAGTCCCTCAGGGTCCTTCTATGGCTACACCTTC. Translated, it gives CASRSPSGSFYGYTF.

This chain uses TRBV5-6 with TRBJ1-2; TRBD1 agrees at 7 bases. CDR1 is SGHDT, CDR2 YYEEEE, per germline. The CDR3 has 13 residues. The V segment lost 4 bases and the J segment 4 bases; nucleotides outside the gene matches: 4. CDR3 in DNA: TGTGCCAGCAGCAACGCAGGGGGCTATGGCTACACCTTC. Protein product: CASSNAGGYGYTF. The full variable domain, completed using reference TRBV5-6 and TRBJ1-2, is DAGVTQSPTHLIKTRGQQVTLRCSPKSGHDTVSWYQQALGQGPQFIFQYYEEEERQRGNFPDRFSGHQFPNYSSELNVNALLLGDSALYLCASSNAGGYGYTFGSGTRLTVV.

This clonotype was seen a handful of times. The V call is TRBV20-1, the J call TRBJ1-1; D perhaps matches TRBD1 (6 bases). The CDR3 totals 16 residues. V gave up 3 bases and J gave up 0 bases, with 17 bases separating them. Germline CDR1 is DFQATT and CDR2 is SNEGSKA (reference sequence). CDR3 sequence (DNA): TGCAGTGCTAGCTCAGGACAGAGGTTTTTGAACACTGAAGCTTTCTTT. Translating it yields CSASSGQRFLNTEAFF.

CDR3 amino acids: CSALPGPRETQYF. The CDR3 DNA sequence: TGCAGTGCTCTCCCGGGACCAAGAGAGACCCAGTACTTC. J is TRBJ2-5 and V is TRBV20-1; either TRBD1 or TRBD2 may supply D (5 bases each). This CDR3 comprises 13 residues. Trimming shortened V by 5 bases and J by 4 bases, and 14 bases separated the two germline ends. Per the germline V gene, CDR1 is DFQATT and CDR2 is SNEGSKA (reference sequence).

This clonotype has only a few counts. The rearrangement joins TRBV5-1 to TRBJ2-3, with a weak D call TRBD1 (7 bases). Trimming left V 6 bases short and J 2 bases short, with 16 bases between. Germline CDR1 is SGHRS and CDR2 is YFSETQ. CDR3 length: 15 residues. This CDR3 is CASNRRGQNTDTQYF. CDR3 nucleotides: TGCGCCAGCAATCGGAGGGGGCAGAACACAGATACGCAGTATTTT.

This chain joins TRBV19 and TRBJ1-6; the D is unclear. There are 14 residues in the CDR3. CDR1 LNHDA and CDR2 SQIVND come from the germline V gene (reference sequence). Trimming shortened V by 3 bases and J by 2 bases, and 5 bases separated the two germline ends. This CDR3 is CASSIDPYNSPLHF. CDR3 bases: TGTGCCAGTAGTATTGACCCCTATAATTCACCCCTCCACTTT.

This clonotype was observed a few times. The chain couples TRBV5-1 to TRBJ2-1, with TRBD1 matching over 9 bases. Germline V gene lookup returns CDR1 SGHRS and CDR2 YFSETQ. The CDR3 runs 15 residues. V shed 7 bases, J shed 6 bases, and the junction held 11 bases outside the gene matches. CDR3 residues: CASGTGQGVGNEQFF. The CDR3 coding sequence is TGCGCCAGCGGCACGGGACAGGGAGTTGGCAATGAGCAGTTCTTC.

This clonotype was found a few times. This chain connects TRBV20-1 to TRBJ2-2; tentatively, D is TRBD1 (6 bases). Trimming removed 3 bases at V and 7 bases at J, with 15 bases between. The CDR3 has 14 amino acids. CDR1 DFQATT and CDR2 SNEGSKA come from the germline V gene (reference sequence). The CDR3 coding sequence is TGCAGTGCTAGTCCGAGGGGGAGTGTCGGGGAGCTGTTTTTT. This sequence encodes CSASPRGSVGELFF.

The V call is TRBV20-1, the J call TRBJ1-1, with unresolved D. CDR1 and CDR2 from the germline V gene are DFQATT and SNEGSKA (reference sequence). V gave up 0 bases and J gave up 1 base, with 9 bases separating them. CDR3 size: 14 residues. The CDR3 nucleotides are TGCAGTGCTAGAGATGAGCATGCGAACACTGAAGCTTTCTTT. The encoded protein is CSARDEHANTEAFF.